These 21 T cell receptor beta chains came from one sample sequenced in a study of shared clonotypes between healthy human individuals. Method: immunoSEQ multiplex PCR; TCRdb's copy keeps in-frame clones and lacks some. This sample has hundreds of thousands of clones, with over 70% found just once. The sample comprised memory CD4+ T cells sorted from blood. Indicated subset: CD45RA-negative fraction. Every receptor here comes from a man under 40 in good health.

The chain combines TRBV10-3 with TRBJ1-2; D uncertain. Trimming cost V 0 bases and J 6 bases, with 14 bases left between them. Germline CDR1 and CDR2: ENHRY and SYGVKD. This CDR3 region has 15 residues. CDR3 bases: TGTGCCATCAGTGAGTCGCCGACTCCCCCAAATGGCTACACCTTC. It is translated as CAISESPTPPNGYTF.

This clone was detected a few times. The chain employs TRBV7-9 and TRBJ2-7; D may be TRBD1 or TRBD2 (5 bases each). The germline V and J ends were trimmed by 4 bases and 3 bases, with 7 bases remaining between them. Germline V CDR1 and CDR2: SEHNR, FQNEAQ (reference sequence). CDR3 length: 12 amino acids. The chain's CDR3 is CASSSRGYEQYF. The CDR3 DNA is TGTGCCAGCAGCTCGAGGGGCTACGAGCAGTACTTC.

V gene TRBV5-4 combines with J gene TRBJ1-1; D possibly corresponds to TRBD1 (5 bases). The germline V gene encodes CDR1 SGHNT and CDR2 YYREEE (reference sequence). The germline V and J ends were trimmed by 0 bases and 4 bases, with 16 bases remaining between them. The CDR3 is made up of 16 amino acids. The CDR3 loop is CASSLDVGGKGTEAFF. The CDR3 DNA reads TGTGCCAGCAGCTTGGATGTTGGGGGGAAGGGCACTGAAGCTTTCTTT.

The gene calls are TRBV10-3 and TRBJ2-7; 10 bases map to TRBD2. The CDR3 totals 14 residues. Per the germline V gene, CDR1 is ENHRY and CDR2 is SYGVKD. V was clipped by 8 bases and J by 4 bases; unmatched bases: 8. The CDR3 nucleotides are TGTGCCATCTCCATCCGAGCGGGAGGGTACGAGCAGTACTTC. Translation: CAISIRAGGYEQYF.

Points on this clone: This may stem from a read error, because a much larger clone lies one nucleotide away. The chain recombines TRBV5-1 with TRBJ2-2; TRBD1 might be the D (6 bases). CDR1 and CDR2 from the germline V gene are SGHRS and YFSETQ. This CDR3 comprises 15 residues. CDR3 sequence reads: CASSFTGSGTRELFF. CDR3 DNA: TGCGCCAGCAGTTTCACAGGGTCTGGCACCAGGGAGCTGTTTTTT.

The V and J genes are TRBV6-4 and TRBJ2-3; tentative D call: TRBD2 (6 bases). V was clipped by 4 bases and J by 4 bases, with 21 bases between them. The germline V gene has CDR1 MRHNA and CDR2 SNTAGT. This CDR3 has 17 amino acids. The DNA of the CDR3 is TGTGCCAGCAGTGTGGTCGGGAGTGGTCGGCTTGCAGATACGCAGTATTTT. It yields the protein CASSVVGSGRLADTQYF.

This clone was observed a few times. The chain joins TRBV27 to TRBJ2-3, with D maybe TRBD2 (6 bases). Trimming removed 6 bases from V and 1 base from J, with 11 bases in between. CDR3 size: 14 residues. The V gene's germline CDR1 is MNHEY and CDR2 SMNVEV (reference sequence). The CDR3 sequence is CASRDYTRTDTQYF. The CDR3 DNA is TGTGCCAGCAGGGACTACACCCGCACAGATACGCAGTATTTT.

The table lists this clone with a few counts. V and J are TRBV28 and TRBJ1-4; 10 nucleotides agree with TRBD1. Germline assignment: CDR1 MDHEN and CDR2 SYDVKM. This CDR3 spans 15 amino acids. V lost 1 base, J lost 7 bases, and 3 bases stayed unmatched. As DNA, the CDR3 is TGTGCCAGCAGTTTATCGACAGGGGGCGGTGAAAAACTGTTTTTT. Its protein product is CASSLSTGGGEKLFF.

The count of this clone is one. A read error may be the cause here, since a much bigger clone is one base away. Other nucleotide sequences in the sample specify the same CDR3. The chain uses TRBV7-9 and TRBJ2-1; 8 bases are shared with TRBD2. CDR1 is SEHNR and CDR2 is FQNEAQ in the germline V gene (reference sequence). V was pared by 2 bases and J by 0 bases, with 3 bases of the junction left unmatched. This CDR3 spans 16 amino acids. The CDR3 bases are TGTGCCAGCAGCTTAAGTCTAGCGGGCTCCTACAATGAGCAGTTCTTC. Protein: CASSLSLAGSYNEQFF.

The rearrangement joins TRBV7-8 to TRBJ2-7; D gene ambiguous. The CDR3 is 16 residues long. Germline CDR1 reads SGHVS; CDR2 reads FQNEAQ. V gave up 1 base and J gave up 2 bases, with 15 bases separating them. Written as DNA, the CDR3 is TGTGCCAGCAGCTTAGTAGGGTCGAACGGTGCCTACGAGCAGTACTTC. Translating it yields CASSLVGSNGAYEQYF.

This chain joins TRBV15 and TRBJ2-5; D may correspond to TRBD1 or TRBD2 (5 bases each). Germline V lookup: CDR1 LNHNV, CDR2 YYDKDF (reference sequence). V was trimmed by 9 bases and J by 1 base, leaving 15 bases between them. The CDR3 loop spans 14 amino acids. CDR3 amino acids: CATTERTFQETQYF. The CDR3 DNA follows: TGTGCCACGACAGAACGGACTTTCCAAGAGACCCAGTACTTC.

This clone was picked up a small number of times. V is TRBV12-5 and J is TRBJ1-1, with D perhaps matching TRBD1 (5 bases). The germline gives CDR1 LGHNT, CDR2 FRNRAP. The CDR3 is 14 amino acids. Deletions cut 2 bases from V and 5 bases from J, with 12 bases between. The CDR3 bases are TGTGCTAGTGGTTTGCGGGGGTTCGAAACTGAAGCTTTCTTT. This translates into CASGLRGFETEAFF.

The CDR3 DNA reads as TGCGCCAGCAGCGCGAGCGCTAACACCGGGGAGCTGTTTTTT. As protein: CASSASANTGELFF. J is TRBJ2-2 and V is TRBV5-1; D gene uncertain. In germline, CDR1 is SGHRS, CDR2 YFSETQ. The V and J ends lost 4 bases and 2 bases respectively, with 9 bases between them. The length of the CDR3 is 14 residues.

The gene calls are TRBV2 and TRBJ2-7; 12 bases are shared with TRBD2. J lost 0 bases, V lost 7 bases, and 7 bases had no gene match. The germline CDR1 and CDR2 sequences are SNHLY and FYNNEI. The CDR3 length is 16 residues. CDR3 amino acids: CASIRTSGAGSYEQYF. CDR3 nucleotides: TGTGCCAGCATTCGGACTAGCGGGGCCGGCTCCTACGAGCAGTACTTC.

The V call is TRBV29-1, the J call TRBJ2-1; unclear D gene. V gave up 7 bases and J gave up 10 bases, with 5 bases separating them. Germline V lookup: CDR1 SQVTM, CDR2 ANQGSEA. This CDR3 has 8 amino acids. DNA of the CDR3: TGCAGCGGGGGAGAGCAGTTCTTC. Translated: CSGGEQFF.

V usage is TRBV5-1 and J usage is TRBJ2-7; 9 bases match TRBD1. There are 15 residues in the CDR3. Unmatched junction bases numbered 5, after V lost 0 bases and J lost 4 bases. Germline lookup yields CDR1 SGHRS and CDR2 YFSETQ. This CDR3 reads CASSLAAGQGYEQYF. Here the CDR3 DNA reads TGCGCCAGCAGCTTGGCCGCGGGACAGGGATACGAGCAGTACTTC.

V usage is TRBV5-1 and J usage is TRBJ2-7; 10 bases fit TRBD2. CDR1 is SGHRS, CDR2 YFSETQ, per germline. The CDR3 has 15 amino acids. V was pared by 3 bases and J by 4 bases, with 7 bases of the junction left unmatched. The CDR3 spells CASSYASGSQYEQYF. In DNA form, the CDR3 reads TGCGCCAGCAGCTACGCTAGCGGGAGTCAGTACGAGCAGTACTTC.

The chain has TRBV9 and TRBJ2-7, with TRBD2 as a possible D gene (6 bases). V dropped 3 bases and J dropped 5 bases, with 15 bases sitting between them. The length of the CDR3 is 14 residues. Germline CDR1 SGDLS, CDR2 YYNGEE. Written as DNA, the CDR3 is TGTGCCAGCAGCGGCGGGACCCGCGGAAACGAGCAGTACTTC. Translated, it gives CASSGGTRGNEQYF.

This clone has ten or more counts. This rearrangement joins TRBV10-1 to TRBJ2-2; TRBD1 is a possible D gene (5 bases). This CDR3 region has 13 residues. From germline, CDR1 is WNHNN and CDR2 SYGVQD (reference sequence). Trimming cost V 8 bases and J 1 base, with 8 bases left between them. CDR3 coding DNA: TGCGCCAGCCGGCAGGGGAACACCGGGGAGCTGTTTTTT. It specifies CASRQGNTGELFF.

This rearrangement joins TRBV19 to TRBJ2-1; a weak D match, TRBD1 (6 bases). The V end lost 6 bases, the J end lost 4 bases, and 10 bases lay between the germline ends. The germline gives CDR1 LNHDA, CDR2 SQIVND (reference sequence). The CDR3 is 13 amino acids. CDR3 region: CASSRQVYNEQFF. The CDR3 nucleotides read TGTGCCAGTAGCAGACAGGTGTACAATGAGCAGTTCTTC.

This clone was recorded at least ten times. V gene TRBV9 combines with J gene TRBJ2-1; the D gene is possibly TRBD1 (6 bases). Germline lookup yields CDR1 SGDLS and CDR2 YYNGEE. This CDR3 has 16 residues. Between the trimmed V and J ends, which lost 0 bases and 4 bases, there was a span of 14 bases. The CDR3 spells CASSVGSRDRYNEQFF. CDR3 nucleotide sequence: TGTGCCAGCAGCGTAGGATCACGCGACAGGTACAATGAGCAGTTCTTC.